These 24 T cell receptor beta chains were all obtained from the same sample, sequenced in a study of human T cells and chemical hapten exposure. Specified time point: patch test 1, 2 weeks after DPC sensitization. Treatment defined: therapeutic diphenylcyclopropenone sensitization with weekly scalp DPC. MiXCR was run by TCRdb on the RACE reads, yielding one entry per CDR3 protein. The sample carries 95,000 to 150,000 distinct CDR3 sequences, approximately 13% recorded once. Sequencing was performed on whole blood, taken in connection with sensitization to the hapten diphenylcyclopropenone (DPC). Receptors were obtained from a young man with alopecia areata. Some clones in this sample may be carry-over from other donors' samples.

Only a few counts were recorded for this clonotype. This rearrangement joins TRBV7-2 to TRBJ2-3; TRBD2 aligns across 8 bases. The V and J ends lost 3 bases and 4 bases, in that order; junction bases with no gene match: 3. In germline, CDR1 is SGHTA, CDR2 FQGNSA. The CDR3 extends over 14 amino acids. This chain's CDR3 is CASSFGGGPDTQYF. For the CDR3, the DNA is TGTGCCAGCAGCTTCGGCGGGGGGCCAGATACGCAGTATTTT.

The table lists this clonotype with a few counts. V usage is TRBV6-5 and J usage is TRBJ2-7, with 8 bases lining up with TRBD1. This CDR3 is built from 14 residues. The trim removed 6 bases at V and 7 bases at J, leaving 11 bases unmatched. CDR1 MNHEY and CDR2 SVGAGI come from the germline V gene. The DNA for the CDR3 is TGTGCCAGCAGGACAAGGACAGGGTTGGGGGAGCAGTACTTC. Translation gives CASRTRTGLGEQYF.

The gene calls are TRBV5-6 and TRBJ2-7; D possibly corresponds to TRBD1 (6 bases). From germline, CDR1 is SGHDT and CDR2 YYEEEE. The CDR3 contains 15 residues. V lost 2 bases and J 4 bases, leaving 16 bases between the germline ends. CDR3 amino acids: CASSFEGGTLYEQYV. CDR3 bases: TGTGCCAGCAGCTTTGAAGGGGGTACCCTTTACGAGCAGTACGTC.

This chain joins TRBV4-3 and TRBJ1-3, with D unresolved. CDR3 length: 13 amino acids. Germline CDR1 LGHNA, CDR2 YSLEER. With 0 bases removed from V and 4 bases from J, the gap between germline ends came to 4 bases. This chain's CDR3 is CASSQDRGNTIYF. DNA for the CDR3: TGCGCCAGCAGCCAAGATCGAGGAAACACCATATATTTT.

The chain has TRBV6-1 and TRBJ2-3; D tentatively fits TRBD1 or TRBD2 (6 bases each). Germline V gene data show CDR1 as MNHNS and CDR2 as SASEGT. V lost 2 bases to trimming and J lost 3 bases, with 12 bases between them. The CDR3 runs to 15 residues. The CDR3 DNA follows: TGTGCCAGCAGTGAATACGGGGGCGCTACAGATACGCAGTATTTT. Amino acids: CASSEYGGATDTQYF.

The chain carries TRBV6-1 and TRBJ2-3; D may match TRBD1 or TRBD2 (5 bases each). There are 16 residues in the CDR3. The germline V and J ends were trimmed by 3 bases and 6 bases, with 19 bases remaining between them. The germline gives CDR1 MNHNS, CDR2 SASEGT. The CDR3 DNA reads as TGTGCCAGCAGTGATGAGGCGTTCGGGGCCGGGGATACGCAGTATTTT. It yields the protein CASSDEAFGAGDTQYF.

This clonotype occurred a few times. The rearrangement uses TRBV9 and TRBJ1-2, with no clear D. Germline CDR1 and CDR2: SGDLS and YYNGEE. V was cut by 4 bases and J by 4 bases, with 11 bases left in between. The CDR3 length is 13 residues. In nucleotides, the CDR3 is TGTGCCAGCAGCCCACGACTCCTCTATGGCTACACCTTC. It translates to CASSPRLLYGYTF. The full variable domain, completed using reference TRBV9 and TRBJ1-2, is DSGVTQTPKHLITATGQRVTLRCSPRSGDLSVYWYQQSLDQGLQFLIQYYNGEERAKGNILERFSAQQFPDLHSELNLSSLELGDSALYFCASSPRLLYGYTFGSGTRLTVV.

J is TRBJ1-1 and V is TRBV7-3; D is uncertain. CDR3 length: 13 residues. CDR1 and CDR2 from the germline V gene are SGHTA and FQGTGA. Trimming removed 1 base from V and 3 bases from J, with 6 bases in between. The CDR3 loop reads CASSLNGDTEAFF. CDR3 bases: TGTGCCAGCAGCTTAAATGGGGACACTGAAGCTTTCTTT.

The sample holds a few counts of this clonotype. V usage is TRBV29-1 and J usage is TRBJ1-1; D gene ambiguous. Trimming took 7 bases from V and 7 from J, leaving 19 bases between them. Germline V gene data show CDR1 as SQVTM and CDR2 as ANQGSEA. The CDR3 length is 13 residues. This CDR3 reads CSARKRAVVEAFF. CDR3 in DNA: TGCAGCGCGAGGAAGCGGGCGGTCGTTGAAGCTTTCTTT.

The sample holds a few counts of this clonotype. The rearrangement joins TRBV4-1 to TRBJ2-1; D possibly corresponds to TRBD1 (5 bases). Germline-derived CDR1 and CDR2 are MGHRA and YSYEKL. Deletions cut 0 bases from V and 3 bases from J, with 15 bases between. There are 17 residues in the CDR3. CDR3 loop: CASSQDQGSSFYNEQFF. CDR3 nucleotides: TGCGCCAGCAGCCAAGATCAGGGTTCATCCTTCTACAATGAGCAGTTCTTC.

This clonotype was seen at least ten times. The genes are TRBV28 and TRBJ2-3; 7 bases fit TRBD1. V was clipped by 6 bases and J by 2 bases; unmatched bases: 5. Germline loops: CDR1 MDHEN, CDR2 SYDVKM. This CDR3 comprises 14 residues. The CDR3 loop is CASRQGYFTDTQYF. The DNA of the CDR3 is TGTGCCAGCAGACAGGGGTACTTCACAGATACGCAGTATTTT.

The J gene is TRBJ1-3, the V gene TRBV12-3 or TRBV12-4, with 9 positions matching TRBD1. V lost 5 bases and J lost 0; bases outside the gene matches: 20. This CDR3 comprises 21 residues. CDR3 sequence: CASSLRGLDRGRKRSGNTIYF. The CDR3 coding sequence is TGTGCCAGCAGTCTAAGGGGACTAGACAGGGGGAGAAAGCGCTCTGGAAACACCATATATTTT.

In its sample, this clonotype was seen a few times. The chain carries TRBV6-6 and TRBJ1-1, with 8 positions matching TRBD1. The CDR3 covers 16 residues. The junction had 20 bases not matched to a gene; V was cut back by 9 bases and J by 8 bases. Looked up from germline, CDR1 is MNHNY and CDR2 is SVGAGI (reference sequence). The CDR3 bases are TGTGCCAGTACCGCAATCCAGGACAGGGTCGAGCTAGAAGCTTTCTTT. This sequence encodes CASTAIQDRVELEAFF.

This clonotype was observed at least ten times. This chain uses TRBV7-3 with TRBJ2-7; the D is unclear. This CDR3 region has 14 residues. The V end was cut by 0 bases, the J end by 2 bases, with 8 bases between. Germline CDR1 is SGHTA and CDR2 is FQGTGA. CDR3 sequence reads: CASSLTTDPYEQYV. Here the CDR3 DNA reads TGTGCCAGCAGCTTAACAACAGATCCCTACGAGCAGTACGTC.

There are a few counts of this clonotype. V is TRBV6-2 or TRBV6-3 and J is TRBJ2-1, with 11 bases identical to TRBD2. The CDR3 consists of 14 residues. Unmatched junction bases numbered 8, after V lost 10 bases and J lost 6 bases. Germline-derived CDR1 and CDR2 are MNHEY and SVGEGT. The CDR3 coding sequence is TGTGCCACCAATAGCGGGGGGGCGTTCAATGAGCAGTTCTTC. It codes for CATNSGGAFNEQFF.

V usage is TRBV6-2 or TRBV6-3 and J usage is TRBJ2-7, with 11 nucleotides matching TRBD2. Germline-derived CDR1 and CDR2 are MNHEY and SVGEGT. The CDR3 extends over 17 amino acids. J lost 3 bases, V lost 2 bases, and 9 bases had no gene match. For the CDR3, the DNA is TGTGCCAGCAGTTACGGGCTGACTAGCGGGGCCTTCTACGAGCAGTACGTC. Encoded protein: CASSYGLTSGAFYEQYV.

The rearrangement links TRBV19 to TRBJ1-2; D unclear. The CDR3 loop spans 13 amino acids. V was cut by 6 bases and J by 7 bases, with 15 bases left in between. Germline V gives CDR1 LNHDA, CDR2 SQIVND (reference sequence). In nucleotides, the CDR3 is TGTGCCAGTAGCCAACCCGGACTCGGTGGCTACACCTTC. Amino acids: CASSQPGLGGYTF.

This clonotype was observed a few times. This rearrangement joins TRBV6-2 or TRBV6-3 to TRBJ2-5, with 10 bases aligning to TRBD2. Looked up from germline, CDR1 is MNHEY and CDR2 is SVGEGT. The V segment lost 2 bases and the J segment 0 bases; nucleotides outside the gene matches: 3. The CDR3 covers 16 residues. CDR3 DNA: TGTGCCAGCAGTTACGGGCTAGCGGGGGACCAAGAGACCCAGTACTTC. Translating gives CASSYGLAGDQETQYF.

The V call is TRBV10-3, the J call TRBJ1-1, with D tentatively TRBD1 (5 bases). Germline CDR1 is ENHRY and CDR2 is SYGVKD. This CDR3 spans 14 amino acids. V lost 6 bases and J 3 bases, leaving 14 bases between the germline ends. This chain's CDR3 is CAISPDQGDTEAFF. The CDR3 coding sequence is TGTGCCATCAGCCCTGATCAGGGCGACACTGAAGCTTTCTTT.

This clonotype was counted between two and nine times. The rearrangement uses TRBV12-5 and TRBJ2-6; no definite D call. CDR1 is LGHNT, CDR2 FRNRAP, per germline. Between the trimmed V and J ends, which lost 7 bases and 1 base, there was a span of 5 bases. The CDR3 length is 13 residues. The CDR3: CASALSGANVLTF. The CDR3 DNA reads TGTGCTAGTGCCCTGTCTGGGGCCAACGTCCTGACTTTC.

Written as DNA, the CDR3 is TGTGCCAGCAGCCGTGGGACAAGCCTAAGTTACGAGCAGTACTTC. The encoded protein is CASSRGTSLSYEQYF. This chain links TRBV7-2 with TRBJ2-7; maybe TRBD1 (6 bases). Germline CDR1 and CDR2: SGHTA and FQGNSA. V dropped 5 bases and J dropped 4 bases, with 18 bases sitting between them. There are 15 residues in the CDR3. Full variable domain (rest looked up from reference TRBV7-2 and TRBJ2-7): GAGVSQSPSNKVTEKGKDVELRCDPISGHTALYWYRQSLGQGLEFLIYFQGNSAPDKSGLPSDRFSAERTGGSVSTLTIQRTQQEDSAVYLCASSRGTSLSYEQYFGPGTRLTVT.

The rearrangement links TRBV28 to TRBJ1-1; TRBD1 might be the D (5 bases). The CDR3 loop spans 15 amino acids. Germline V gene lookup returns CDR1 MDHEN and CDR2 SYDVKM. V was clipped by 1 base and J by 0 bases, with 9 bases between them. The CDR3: CASSLLTAMNTEAFF. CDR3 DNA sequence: TGTGCCAGCAGTTTATTGACAGCTATGAACACTGAAGCTTTCTTT.

CDR3: CATSDSRRNTEAFF. The DNA of the CDR3 is TGTGCCACCAGTGATTCGCGGAGGAACACTGAAGCTTTCTTT. V gene TRBV24-1 combines with J gene TRBJ1-1; D remains ambiguous. Germline V CDR1 and CDR2: KGHDR, SFDVKD. There are 14 residues in the CDR3. The germline V and J ends were trimmed by 2 bases and 1 base, with 7 bases remaining between them.

CDR3 sequence: CASSLVGYEQYV. The CDR3 DNA is TGTGCCAGCAGCTTAGTCGGCTACGAGCAGTACGTC. The rearrangement uses TRBV7-9 and TRBJ2-7, with D unresolved. This CDR3 is built from 12 residues. Deletions cut 1 base from V and 3 bases from J, with 4 bases between. Looked up from germline, CDR1 is SEHNR and CDR2 is FQNEAQ (reference sequence).